A single T cell receptor (beta chain) is shown here with its context. This entry belongs to a study of CD8 T cells in Susac syndrome. CD8+ and CD4+ T cells circulating in blood were sequenced for TCR beta. TEMRA cells were FACS-enriched, and CD8+ and CD4+ T cells were isolated negatively. Reverse transcription used roughly 0.5 to 1 ug RNA and random hexamers. Amplification of the TCR beta CDR3 was carried out by immunoSEQ multiplex PCR, which spanned a total of 54 Vbeta and 13 Jbeta segments. TCRdb re-called the immunoSEQ multiplex PCR reads with MiXCR, one entry per CDR3 protein. Among about 210,000 distinct CDR3 sequences, 95% were seen once, and the ten largest hold around 0.099%. Germline loops: CDR1 SGHRS, CDR2 YFSETQ. The V segment lost 2 bases and the J segment 1 base; nucleotides outside the gene matches: 11. The CDR3 extends over 17 amino acids.

Specimen: CD4+ T cells from PBMCs. The sequence came from a human donor with multiple sclerosis. This chain joins TRBV5-1 and TRBJ1-1, with 7 bases aligning to TRBD1. The CDR3 coding sequence is TGCGCCAGCAGCTTAACCGGGACAGACGTTAGGAACACTGAAGCTTTCTTT. Translating it yields CASSLTGTDVRNTEAFF.